The entry below gives a single TCR beta chain sequence along with its context. This sample is drawn from a study of blood T cell repertoires in COVID-19. Repertoires were generated with immunoSEQ multiplex PCR, while TCRdb's copy carries only in-frame clones and drops some. The sample includes 72,000 or so clones, roughly 86% of them seen just once. The length of the CDR3 is 16 residues. The V and J ends lost 3 bases and 1 base, in that order; junction bases with no gene match: 4. Germline V gene data show CDR1 as SEHNR and CDR2 as FQNEAQ (reference sequence). The sample comprised peripheral blood. This receptor was taken from an older woman with acute or convalescent COVID-19. This chain joins TRBV7-9 and TRBJ2-2, with 8 bases that match TRBD1. The CDR3 nucleotides read TGTGCCAGCAGCTTCGCCGGGACAGGGAACACCGGGGAGCTGTTTTTT. Its protein product is CASSFAGTGNTGELFF.